This T cell receptor (beta chain) comes out of a study of spatial heterogeneity in lung cancer. Indicated time point: sample taken at primary tumor resection. The approximately 72 donors had untreated early-stage non-small cell lung cancer. Unsorted whole RNA of tumor, nontumor lung or frozen PBMC was sequenced. Via MiXCR, TCRdb re-called the 5' RACE reads, giving one row per CDR3 protein. The repertoire holds fewer than 7,000 distinct CDR3 sequences, with about 8% as singletons. V lost 5 bases to trimming and J lost 0 bases, with 10 bases between them. Germline V CDR1 and CDR2: SQVTM, ANQGSEA. The CDR3 covers 13 residues. This clonotype is termed medium-sized.

The sequencing here drew on normal lung tissue next to the tumor, taken at surgery. This clonotype originated in a female donor with early-stage non-small cell lung cancer. The rearrangement joins TRBV29-1 to TRBJ1-2, with D possibly matching TRBD1 (6 bases). This CDR3 reads CSVSGATNYGYTF. Written as DNA, the CDR3 is TGCAGCGTTTCAGGGGCGACTAACTATGGCTACACCTTC.